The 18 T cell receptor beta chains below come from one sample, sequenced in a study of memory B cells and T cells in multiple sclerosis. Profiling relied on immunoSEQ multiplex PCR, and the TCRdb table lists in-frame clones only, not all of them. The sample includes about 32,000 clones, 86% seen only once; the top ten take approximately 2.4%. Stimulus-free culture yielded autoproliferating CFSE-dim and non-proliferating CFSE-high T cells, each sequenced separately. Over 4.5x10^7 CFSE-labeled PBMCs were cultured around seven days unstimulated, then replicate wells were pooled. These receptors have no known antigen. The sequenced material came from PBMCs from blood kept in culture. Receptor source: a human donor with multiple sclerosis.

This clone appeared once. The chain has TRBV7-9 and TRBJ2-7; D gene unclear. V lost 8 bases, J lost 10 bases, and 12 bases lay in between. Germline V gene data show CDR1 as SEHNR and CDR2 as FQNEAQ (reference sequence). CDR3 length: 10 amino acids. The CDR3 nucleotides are TGTGCCAGCGGTCAGGTACCCCAGTACTTC. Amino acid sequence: CASGQVPQYF.

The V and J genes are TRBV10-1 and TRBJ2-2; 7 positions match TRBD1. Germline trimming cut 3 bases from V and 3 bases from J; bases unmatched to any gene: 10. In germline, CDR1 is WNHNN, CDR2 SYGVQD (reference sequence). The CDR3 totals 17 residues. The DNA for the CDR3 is TGCGCCAGCAGTGAAGGAAGGTTCACAGGGGACACCGGGGAGCTGTTTTTT. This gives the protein CASSEGRFTGDTGELFF.

CDR3 bases: TGTGCCAGCAGTTTGGGGGACTATGGCTACACCTTC. Protein: CASSLGDYGYTF. The chain couples TRBV28 to TRBJ1-2, with D tentatively TRBD1 (5 bases). The CDR3 is made up of 12 amino acids. V lost 3 bases to trimming and J lost 3 bases, with 5 bases between them. Germline V gene data show CDR1 as MDHEN and CDR2 as SYDVKM.

CDR3 protein: CASSPGPSYEQYF. The CDR3 DNA is TGTGCCAGCAGCCCTGGACCGAGCTACGAGCAGTACTTC. The rearrangement uses TRBV7-9 and TRBJ2-7; unclear D gene. The CDR3 contains 13 residues. Trimming removed 5 bases from V and 3 bases from J, with 11 bases in between. The germline V gene encodes CDR1 SEHNR and CDR2 FQNEAQ (reference sequence).

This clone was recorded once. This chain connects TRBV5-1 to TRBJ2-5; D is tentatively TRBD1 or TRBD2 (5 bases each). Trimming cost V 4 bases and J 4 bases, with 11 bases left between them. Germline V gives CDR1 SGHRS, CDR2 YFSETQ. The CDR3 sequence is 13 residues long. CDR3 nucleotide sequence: TGCGCCAGCAGCCTGGGGGATTCAGAGACCCAGTACTTC. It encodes CASSLGDSETQYF.

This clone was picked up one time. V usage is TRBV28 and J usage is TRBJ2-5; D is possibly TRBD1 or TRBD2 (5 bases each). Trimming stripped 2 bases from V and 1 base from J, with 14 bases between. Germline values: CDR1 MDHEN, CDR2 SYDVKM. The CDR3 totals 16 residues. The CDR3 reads CASSLRDGRFQETQYF. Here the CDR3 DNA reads TGTGCCAGCAGTTTAAGGGACGGGCGATTCCAAGAGACCCAGTACTTC. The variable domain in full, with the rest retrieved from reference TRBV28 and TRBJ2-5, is DVKVTQSSRYLVKRTGEKVFLECVQDMDHENMFWYRQDPGLGLRLIYFSYDVKMKEKGDIPEGYSVSREKKERFSLILESASTNQTSMYLCASSLRDGRFQETQYFGPGTRLLVL.

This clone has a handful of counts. The CDR3 loop reads CASSIAGGTYEQYF. The DNA for the CDR3 is TGTGCCAGTAGTATTGCGGGAGGGACGTACGAGCAGTACTTC. This chain uses TRBV19 with TRBJ2-7; 9 bases line up with TRBD2. The ends lost 3 bases at V and 4 bases at J; junction bases unmatched: 4. The CDR3 loop spans 14 amino acids. Germline V gives CDR1 LNHDA, CDR2 SQIVND (reference sequence).

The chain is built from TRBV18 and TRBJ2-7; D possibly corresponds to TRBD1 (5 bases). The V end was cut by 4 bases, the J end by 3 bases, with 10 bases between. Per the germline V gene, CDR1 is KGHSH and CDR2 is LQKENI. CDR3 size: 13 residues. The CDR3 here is CASSLSTDYEQYF. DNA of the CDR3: TGTGCCAGCTCACTTTCGACAGACTACGAGCAGTACTTC.

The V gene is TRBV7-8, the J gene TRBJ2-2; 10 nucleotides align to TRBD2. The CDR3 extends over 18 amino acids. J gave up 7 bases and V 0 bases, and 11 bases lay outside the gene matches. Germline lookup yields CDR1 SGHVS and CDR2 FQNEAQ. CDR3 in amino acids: CASSLALPSGSYDGELFF. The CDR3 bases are TGTGCCAGCAGCTTAGCCCTTCCTAGCGGGAGTTACGACGGGGAGCTGTTTTTT.

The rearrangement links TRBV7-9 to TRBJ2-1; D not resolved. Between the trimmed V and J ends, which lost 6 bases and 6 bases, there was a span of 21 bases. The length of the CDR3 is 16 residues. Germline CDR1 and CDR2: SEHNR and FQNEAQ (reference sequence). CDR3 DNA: TGTGCCAGCAGTCATAAGATTCAGGAGTACTCCAATGAGCAGTTCTTC. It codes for CASSHKIQEYSNEQFF.

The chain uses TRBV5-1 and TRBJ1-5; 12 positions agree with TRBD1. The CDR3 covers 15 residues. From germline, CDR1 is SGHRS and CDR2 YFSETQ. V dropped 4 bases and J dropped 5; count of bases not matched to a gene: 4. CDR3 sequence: CASSPGTGGHQPQHF. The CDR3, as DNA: TGCGCCAGCAGCCCTGGGACAGGGGGCCATCAGCCCCAGCATTTT.

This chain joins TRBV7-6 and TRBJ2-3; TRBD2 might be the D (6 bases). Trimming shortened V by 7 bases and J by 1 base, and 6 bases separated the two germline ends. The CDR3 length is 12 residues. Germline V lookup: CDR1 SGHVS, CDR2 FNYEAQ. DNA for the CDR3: TGTGCCAGCACGGGGGGCACAGATACGCAGTATTTT. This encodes CASTGGTDTQYF.

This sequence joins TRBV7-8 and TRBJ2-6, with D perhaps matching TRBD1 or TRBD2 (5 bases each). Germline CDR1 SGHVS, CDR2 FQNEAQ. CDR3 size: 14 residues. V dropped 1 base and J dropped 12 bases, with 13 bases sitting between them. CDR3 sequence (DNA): TGTGCCAGCAGCTTAGGTGCAGGGAGCGGCGTCCTGACTTTC. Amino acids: CASSLGAGSGVLTF. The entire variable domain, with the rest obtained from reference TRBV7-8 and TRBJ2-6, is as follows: GAGVSQSPRYKVAKRGQDVALRCDPISGHVSLFWYQQALGQGPEFLTYFQNEAQLDKSGLPSDRFFAERPEGSVSTLKIQRTQQEDSAVYLCASSLGAGSGVLTFGAGSRLTVL.

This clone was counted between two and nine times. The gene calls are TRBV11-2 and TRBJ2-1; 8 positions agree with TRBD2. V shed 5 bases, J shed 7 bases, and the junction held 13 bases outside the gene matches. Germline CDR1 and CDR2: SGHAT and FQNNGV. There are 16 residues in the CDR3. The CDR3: CASSIYGGDSNNEQFF. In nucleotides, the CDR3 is TGTGCCAGCAGCATCTACGGGGGGGACTCCAATAATGAGCAGTTCTTC.

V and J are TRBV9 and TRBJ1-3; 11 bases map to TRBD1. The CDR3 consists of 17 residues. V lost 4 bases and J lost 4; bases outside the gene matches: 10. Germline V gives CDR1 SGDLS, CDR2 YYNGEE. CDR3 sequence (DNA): TGTGCCAGCAGCTCCGGAGGGGGACAGGGGGTCGGAAACACCATATATTTT. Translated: CASSSGGGQGVGNTIYF.

CDR3 region: CASSLRLDGTDTQYF. In DNA form, the CDR3 reads TGTGCCAGCAGCTTACGACTAGACGGAACAGATACGCAGTATTTT. This chain connects TRBV13 to TRBJ2-3, with a possible D match to TRBD2 (6 bases). This CDR3 is built from 15 residues. V gave up 2 bases and J gave up 3 bases, with 12 bases separating them. Per germline, CDR1 PRHDT and CDR2 FYEKMQ (reference sequence).

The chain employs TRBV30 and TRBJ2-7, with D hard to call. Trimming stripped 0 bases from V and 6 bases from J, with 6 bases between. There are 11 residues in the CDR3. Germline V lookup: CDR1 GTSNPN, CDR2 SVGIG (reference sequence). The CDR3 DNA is TGTGCCTGGAGTGTACTACGCGAGCAGTACTTC. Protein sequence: CAWSVLREQYF.

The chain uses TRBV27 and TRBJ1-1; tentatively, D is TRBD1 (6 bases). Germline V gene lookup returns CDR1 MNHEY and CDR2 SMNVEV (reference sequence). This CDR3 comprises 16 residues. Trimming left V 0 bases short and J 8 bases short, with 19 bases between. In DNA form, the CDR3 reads TGTGCCAGCAGTTTATCCGTCTACAGGGCCGGGTTAGAAGCTTTCTTT. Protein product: CASSLSVYRAGLEAFF.